The 23 T cell receptor beta chains reported below all come from one sample, sequenced in a study of graft-versus-host responses after intestinal transplantation. The table came from immunoSEQ multiplex PCR; TCRdb's copy has only in-frame clones and leaves some out. The sample carries 65,000 to 90,000 clones, roughly 90% recorded once. These TCRs' antigens remain unknown. Sequences were derived from unstimulated CD8+ T cells sorted from spleen or lymph node cells, sampled before intestinal transplant. These receptors originate from a human donor who received an intestinal transplant.

This rearrangement joins TRBV7-2 to TRBJ1-2; no firm D call. V lost 1 base, J lost 8 bases, and 14 bases lay in between. The CDR3 has 14 residues. Germline V gene sequence: CDR1 SGHTA, CDR2 FQGNSA. This chain's CDR3 is CASSLVPQLLGYTF. For the CDR3, the DNA is TGTGCCAGCAGCTTAGTTCCGCAGTTGCTCGGCTACACCTTC.

This rearrangement joins TRBV18 to TRBJ1-5; D is possibly TRBD1 (6 bases). CDR1 KGHSH and CDR2 LQKENI come from the germline V gene. With 8 bases removed from V and 5 bases from J, the gap between germline ends came to 22 bases. This CDR3 has 16 amino acids. CDR3 sequence reads: CASATTRGSHDQPQHF. CDR3 in DNA: TGTGCCAGCGCCACAACTAGGGGGTCACACGATCAGCCCCAGCATTTT.

The rearrangement links TRBV7-3 to TRBJ1-6; 7 positions agree with TRBD1. Trimming at V came to 4 bases and at J to 12 bases, leaving 6 bases not matched to a gene. The V gene's germline CDR1 is SGHTA and CDR2 FQGTGA. The CDR3 runs 13 residues. CDR3 DNA sequence: TGTGCCAGCAGCTCTGACAGGGATGGACCCCTCCACTTT. This sequence encodes CASSSDRDGPLHF.

The chain has TRBV28 and TRBJ2-1; D possibly corresponds to TRBD2 (6 bases). Trimming took off 3 bases at V and 0 bases at J, with 9 bases between the two ends. This CDR3 is 15 amino acids long. CDR1 and CDR2 (germline): MDHEN, SYDVKM. CDR3 amino acids: CASSLEGSSYNEQFF. The CDR3 DNA follows: TGTGCCAGCAGTTTGGAGGGGTCCTCCTACAATGAGCAGTTCTTC.

In this sample, this clone turned up a few times. The rearrangement joins TRBV6-1 to TRBJ2-1; 13 bases are shared with TRBD2. Germline-derived CDR1 and CDR2 are MNHNS and SASEGT. The CDR3 has 15 residues. Trimming removed 1 base from V and 6 bases from J; junction bases left unmatched: 0. The CDR3 DNA is TGTGCCAGCAGTGAAGGGACTAGCGGGAGCAATGAGCAGTTCTTC. Encoded protein: CASSEGTSGSNEQFF.

The V and J genes are TRBV4-1 and TRBJ2-2, with D possibly matching TRBD2 (5 bases). Germline CDR1 MGHRA, CDR2 YSYEKL. Trimming removed 4 bases from V and 1 base from J, with 10 bases in between. The CDR3 extends over 15 amino acids. CDR3 DNA: TGCGCCAGCAGCCCCCGCCGGGGGAACACCGGGGAGCTGTTTTTT. Translated: CASSPRRGNTGELFF.

The chain recombines TRBV7-6 with TRBJ2-7; TRBD1 aligns across 7 bases. The ends lost 2 bases at V and 7 bases at J; junction bases unmatched: 20. CDR3 size: 18 residues. Germline assignment: CDR1 SGHVS and CDR2 FNYEAQ. Here the CDR3 reads CASSLRPHDREILKEQYF. The CDR3 DNA reads as TGTGCCAGCAGCTTACGGCCCCATGACAGGGAAATACTTAAAGAGCAGTACTTC.

The gene calls are TRBV4-1 and TRBJ2-5, with 7 bases fitting TRBD1. The CDR3 is made up of 15 amino acids. CDR1 and CDR2 (germline): MGHRA, YSYEKL. V gave up 2 bases and J gave up 5 bases; unmatched junction bases: 8. This CDR3 reads CASSQIDRARETQYF. The CDR3 DNA follows: TGCGCCAGCAGCCAAATTGACAGGGCGAGGGAGACCCAGTACTTC.

This rearrangement joins TRBV19 to TRBJ2-1; D is perhaps TRBD2 (5 bases). The CDR3 consists of 13 residues. V was clipped by 7 bases and J by 9 bases, with 16 bases between them. CDR1 LNHDA and CDR2 SQIVND come from the germline V gene (reference sequence). The CDR3 loop is CASTPAAVGEQFF. The CDR3 nucleotides read TGTGCCAGTACTCCAGCGGCGGTCGGTGAGCAGTTCTTC.

The V gene is TRBV20-1, the J gene TRBJ2-1; D might be TRBD1 (5 bases). The CDR3 totals 11 residues. Per germline, CDR1 DFQATT and CDR2 SNEGSKA (reference sequence). The ends were cut back, 2 bases at V and 9 bases at J, with 8 bases in the middle. The CDR3, as DNA: TGCAGTGCTAGATGGGGCGGTGAGCAGTTCTTC. Its protein product is CSARWGGEQFF.

The chain carries TRBV5-4 and TRBJ2-1; 8 bases are shared with TRBD1. With 4 bases clipped from V and 9 bases from J, the junction kept 18 bases outside the gene matches. This CDR3 has 17 amino acids. Germline V gives CDR1 SGHNT, CDR2 YYREEE (reference sequence). Here the CDR3 DNA reads TGTGCCAGCAGCGAACTATACCGGGACAGGACAAATAGTGAGCAGTTCTTC. Translated: CASSELYRDRTNSEQFF.

As DNA, the CDR3 is TGTGCCAGCAGGCGGGGGTACAATGAGCAGTTCTTC. Its translation: CASRRGYNEQFF. The chain is built from TRBV6-5 and TRBJ2-1; TRBD2 aligns across 7 bases. The CDR3 covers 12 residues. CDR1 is MNHEY and CDR2 is SVGAGI in the germline V gene. V gave up 6 bases and J gave up 4 bases; unmatched junction bases: 0.

J is TRBJ2-7 and V is TRBV21-1; the DNA was not used to check the table's D call, TRBD1. TRBV21-1 is described as a pseudogene. The CDR3 runs 15 residues. The CDR3 DNA sequence: TGTGCCAGCAGCACGAAGCCTGGGGCTCCCTACGAGCAGTACTTC. Encoded protein: CASSTKPGAPYEQYF.

J is TRBJ2-1 and V is TRBV6-5, with 12 bases lining up with TRBD2. Losses at the gene ends were 6 bases for V and 4 bases for J; bases not matched to a gene: 4. This CDR3 is built from 15 residues. Germline loops: CDR1 MNHEY, CDR2 SVGAGI. The CDR3 DNA follows: TGTGCCAGCAGCGGCGGGACTAGCGGGTACAATGAGCAGTTCTTC. Its translation: CASSGGTSGYNEQFF.

The chain carries TRBV6-5 and TRBJ1-1, with TRBD1 identical over 10 bases. The CDR3 covers 15 residues. Trimming took 1 base from V and 4 from J; bases not matched to a gene: 3. The germline gives CDR1 MNHEY, CDR2 SVGAGI. The CDR3 protein is CASSYFRDRGTEAFF. As DNA, the CDR3 is TGTGCCAGCAGTTACTTCCGGGACAGGGGCACTGAAGCTTTCTTT.

The CDR3 DNA follows: TGTGCCAGCAGTCTCCGGGACAGGGGGCTCAATCAGCCCCAGCATTTT. Residues: CASSLRDRGLNQPQHF. The J gene is TRBJ1-5, the V gene TRBV6-4; TRBD1 matches 12 bases. The trim removed 5 bases at V and 3 bases at J, leaving 5 bases unmatched. This CDR3 has 16 amino acids. Per the germline V gene, CDR1 is MRHNA and CDR2 is SNTAGT.

The CDR3 nucleotides are TGCGCCAGCAGCCAAGGGATGGGGGACAGGGGGCATTGGGAGACCCAGTACTTC. Amino acids: CASSQGMGDRGHWETQYF. This rearrangement joins TRBV4-1 to TRBJ2-5; 12 positions agree with TRBD1. V gave up 1 base and J gave up 5 bases; unmatched junction bases: 11. The CDR3 sequence is 18 residues long. CDR1 is MGHRA and CDR2 is YSYEKL in the germline V gene.

The V call is TRBV11-2, the J call TRBJ1-4; 9 bases fit TRBD1. J gave up 5 bases and V 7 bases, and 8 bases lay outside the gene matches. Germline V gene data show CDR1 as SGHAT and CDR2 as FQNNGV. This CDR3 is built from 15 residues. In DNA form, the CDR3 reads TGTGCCAGCACCCTACAGGGGGCCCTGAATGAAAAACTGTTTTTT. It codes for CASTLQGALNEKLFF.

J is TRBJ2-7 and V is TRBV4-2, with D perhaps TRBD2 (6 bases). Germline CDR1 reads LGHNA; CDR2 reads YNFKEQ. The V end lost 1 base, the J end lost 1 base, and 11 bases lay between the germline ends. This CDR3 region has 15 residues. The CDR3, as DNA: TGTGCCAGCAGCCAAGTGCCGGGACTGTCCTACGAGCAGTACTTC. It translates to CASSQVPGLSYEQYF.

V is TRBV9 and J is TRBJ2-1; 9 positions agree with TRBD1. V dropped 0 bases and J dropped 4; count of bases not matched to a gene: 8. Germline V gives CDR1 SGDLS, CDR2 YYNGEE. This CDR3 has 17 amino acids. The CDR3, as DNA: TGTGCCAGCAGCGTAGACATTAGGACAGGGGATTACAATGAGCAGTTCTTC. It codes for CASSVDIRTGDYNEQFF.

The rearrangement joins TRBV28 to TRBJ1-5; TRBD1 might be the D (5 bases). This CDR3 spans 16 amino acids. The germline gives CDR1 MDHEN, CDR2 SYDVKM. V lost 6 bases, J lost 2 bases, and 17 bases lay in between. The CDR3 reads CASRQPRQGGNQPQHF. The CDR3 coding sequence is TGTGCCAGCAGACAACCCCGGCAGGGCGGCAATCAGCCCCAGCATTTT.

This clone was detected only a few times. This chain joins TRBV7-9 and TRBJ1-2; D possibly corresponds to TRBD1 (6 bases). V lost 1 base and J lost 13, with 13 bases in between. CDR1 and CDR2 (germline): SEHNR, FQNEAQ (reference sequence). There are 12 residues in the CDR3. The DNA of the CDR3 is TGTGCCAGCAGCTTAGGTCAGGGGCTCTTCACCTTC. Amino acids: CASSLGQGLFTF.

This chain uses TRBV28 with TRBJ2-3; 8 bases are a match to TRBD1. After removal of 6 bases from V and 2 bases from J, the junction contained 7 bases not matched to a gene. The CDR3 contains 15 residues. Looked up from germline, CDR1 is MDHEN and CDR2 is SYDVKM. CDR3 DNA: TGTGCCAGCAGCCAAGAGACAGGGGACACAGATACGCAGTATTTT. Protein product: CASSQETGDTDTQYF.